The clone carrying this T cell receptor (beta chain) has at least ten counts. Its target is not known. The record originates from a study of glioma-infiltrating T cells. Using RNA template, CDR3s of TCR alpha and beta were amplified with iRepertoire arm-PCR. For one-step reverse transcription and amplification, 100-400 ng of tissue mRNA or PBMC total RNA was used. TCRdb itself ran the multiplex PCR reads through MiXCR, one entry per CDR3 protein. The sample shows under 200,000 distinct CDR3 sequences, 25% to 35% of them seen only once. This CDR3 spans 12 amino acids. V gave up 5 bases and J gave up 7 bases, with 12 bases separating them. CDR1 is SGHTA, CDR2 FQGNSA, per germline. Findings of the study overall: Tissue-blood divergence was below expectation in non-neoplastic patients, above in gliomas. CDR3 overlap between tissue and blood was very small.

V is TRBV7-2 and J is TRBJ2-7; no clear D gene. The sample taken for sequencing was glioma tissue, nonneoplastic brain tissue, or PBMCs (not recorded which). This TCR was recovered from a human donor with low-grade glioma or glioblastoma, undergoing nonglioma brain surgery, or in good health (not recorded which). The CDR3: CASSPHLSEQYF. As DNA, the CDR3 is TGTGCCAGCAGCCCCCACCTTAGTGAGCAGTACTTC.